A single sample gave rise to the 18 T cell receptor beta chains below, sequenced in a study of T-cell memory formation after mild COVID-19 (dated by TCRdb to about 2021). Libraries were made using 5' RACE. The reads were generated on an Illumina NovaSeq 6000. The public reads were reprocessed in TCRdb via fastp at Q25 and MiXCR, keeping in-frame beta chains. Each record represents a unique CDR3 protein, reported with the most common genes and DNA among its rows. In this sample the table shows about 560,000 distinct CDR3 sequences, around 15% of which occur a single time. The ten largest clones take up 8.1% of the sample. Sequencing used PBMCs or a T cell subset sorted from them (not recorded which). These receptors all stem from an adult woman who had mild COVID-19 (a few samples of this study predate the infection). The sample titles of this study are shuffled in the database, so cell type and time point are left out; the donor was told from shared clones.

This chain links TRBV5-1 with TRBJ1-1, with 8 bases matching TRBD1. Per the germline V gene, CDR1 is SGHRS and CDR2 is YFSETQ. The CDR3 extends over 17 amino acids. With 0 bases clipped from V and 1 base from J, the junction kept 8 bases outside the gene matches. The chain's CDR3 is CASSLVAGGKGNTEAFF. Here the CDR3 DNA reads TGCGCCAGCAGCTTGGTTGCAGGGGGCAAGGGGAACACTGAAGCTTTCTTT.

The chain is built from TRBV4-1 and TRBJ2-1, with D maybe TRBD1 (6 bases). The V gene lost 4 bases and the J gene lost 2 bases, with 12 bases spanning the gap. The length of the CDR3 is 15 residues. CDR1 and CDR2 (germline): MGHRA, YSYEKL. CDR3: CASSPPTGPYNEQFF. The CDR3 nucleotides are TGCGCCAGCAGCCCTCCGACAGGTCCCTACAATGAGCAGTTCTTC.

This clonotype has more than one count but fewer than ten. This sequence joins TRBV30 and TRBJ2-5; D is uncertain. This CDR3 has 12 amino acids. CDR1 is GTSNPN and CDR2 is SVGIG in the germline V gene (reference sequence). The V gene lost 0 bases and the J gene lost 4 bases, with 6 bases spanning the gap. The CDR3 DNA sequence: TGTGCCTGGAGTGTACTCCCAGAGACCCAGTACTTC. Its translation: CAWSVLPETQYF.

This clonotype was counted a few times. The genes are TRBV12-3 or TRBV12-4 and TRBJ1-6; D is undetermined. The CDR3 totals 15 residues. V lost 6 bases to trimming and J lost 9 bases, with 18 bases between them. CDR3 residues: CASRPGPAKTSPLHF. As DNA, the CDR3 is TGTGCCAGCAGACCTGGTCCCGCTAAGACTTCACCCCTCCACTTT.

The rearrangement joins TRBV28 to TRBJ2-1; D is possibly TRBD2 (5 bases). This CDR3 region has 18 residues. Trimming stripped 6 bases from V and 7 bases from J, with 28 bases between. Germline V gene sequence: CDR1 MDHEN, CDR2 SYDVKM. CDR3 sequence reads: CASSFNRFGNPAMNEQFF. The CDR3 region has the DNA TGTGCCAGCAGCTTTAACCGATTCGGGAACCCAGCCATGAATGAGCAGTTCTTC. The full variable domain, with the rest looked up from reference TRBV28 and TRBJ2-1, is DVKVTQSSRYLVKRTGEKVFLECVQDMDHENMFWYRQDPGLGLRLIYFSYDVKMKEKGDIPEGYSVSREKKERFSLILESASTNQTSMYLCASSFNRFGNPAMNEQFFGPGTRLTVL.

The chain has TRBV6-2 or TRBV6-3 and TRBJ2-7, with TRBD1 identical over 9 bases. The CDR3 covers 16 residues. J gave up 0 bases and V 5 bases, and 8 bases lay outside the gene matches. The germline gives CDR1 MNHEY, CDR2 SVGEGT. The CDR3 sequence: CASSQPGQGGSYEQYF. DNA of the CDR3: TGTGCCAGCAGTCAACCGGGACAGGGTGGCTCCTACGAGCAGTACTTC.

The J gene is TRBJ1-2, the V gene TRBV5-1; a possible D gene is TRBD1 (5 bases). V was clipped by 2 bases and J by 4 bases, with 18 bases between them. There are 16 residues in the CDR3. CDR1 is SGHRS and CDR2 is YFSETQ in the germline V gene. The DNA for the CDR3 is TGCGCCAGCAGCTTCGGGACGTCTCTAAATGGCTATGGCTACACCTTC. It translates to CASSFGTSLNGYGYTF. Complete variable domain (other parts from reference TRBV5-1 and TRBJ1-2): KAGVTQTPRYLIKTRGQQVTLSCSPISGHRSVSWYQQTPGQGLQFLFEYFSETQRNKGNFPGRFSGRQFSNSRSEMNVSTLELGDSALYLCASSFGTSLNGYGYTFGSGTRLTVV.

This clonotype was seen only a few times. The rearrangement uses TRBV7-8 and TRBJ2-1, with 8 positions matching TRBD2. This CDR3 contains 17 residues. The junction had 13 bases not matched to a gene; V was cut back by 0 bases and J by 9 bases. Germline-derived CDR1 and CDR2 are SGHVS and FQNEAQ. The CDR3 nucleotides read TGTGCCAGCAGCTTAGCGGGCGTAGCGGGGACCCGAGGTGAGCAGTTCTTC. It is translated as CASSLAGVAGTRGEQFF.

The J gene is TRBJ2-2, the V gene TRBV6-5; 8 positions agree with TRBD1. This CDR3 has 15 amino acids. Germline CDR1 reads MNHEY; CDR2 reads SVGAGI. The trim removed 5 bases at V and 1 base at J, leaving 3 bases unmatched. CDR3 residues: CASSNDRGNTGELFF. The CDR3 DNA follows: TGTGCCAGCAGTAACGACAGGGGGAACACCGGGGAGCTGTTTTTT.

This clonotype was seen a few times. V and J are TRBV6-6 and TRBJ2-3; the match to TRBD2 covers 7 bases. The V gene's germline CDR1 is MNHNY and CDR2 SVGAGI (reference sequence). The CDR3 spans 17 residues. V was pared by 0 bases and J by 2 bases, with 8 bases of the junction left unmatched. CDR3 bases: TGTGCCAGCAGTTACTCGAGTGGGGAGGGGCCCACAGATACGCAGTATTTT. Its protein product is CASSYSSGEGPTDTQYF.

The chain uses TRBV19 and TRBJ1-5, with D unresolved. The V end lost 7 bases, the J end lost 5 bases, and 18 bases lay between the germline ends. Germline values: CDR1 LNHDA, CDR2 SQIVND (reference sequence). This CDR3 region has 15 residues. The DNA for the CDR3 is TGTGCCAGTACCCCCGGGAGAGAGCCTTATCAGCCCCAGCATTTT. Its translation: CASTPGREPYQPQHF.

This clonotype has just a few counts. The chain recombines TRBV7-8 with TRBJ2-3; tentatively, D is TRBD2 (7 bases). Trimming removed 2 bases at V and 0 bases at J, with 9 bases between. The germline gives CDR1 SGHVS, CDR2 FQNEAQ. The CDR3 length is 15 residues. As DNA, the CDR3 is TGTGCCAGCAGCTTACCGGGGGGCAGCACAGATACGCAGTATTTT. The encoded protein is CASSLPGGSTDTQYF.

The chain has TRBV7-6 and TRBJ2-5, with D perhaps assigned TRBD1 or TRBD2 (5 bases each). This CDR3 is 13 amino acids long. The germline gives CDR1 SGHVS, CDR2 FNYEAQ. Between the trimmed V and J ends, which lost 5 bases and 5 bases, there was a span of 12 bases. The CDR3 reads CASSQDWGETQYF. Written as DNA, the CDR3 is TGTGCCAGCAGCCAGGACTGGGGGGAGACCCAGTACTTC.

This clonotype was seen a few times. The chain combines TRBV12-3 or TRBV12-4 with TRBJ2-1; 14 bases are a match to TRBD2. Trimming took 6 bases from V and 4 from J; bases not matched to a gene: 5. The CDR3 is 16 amino acids. CDR3 sequence: CASRRLAGGVYNEQFF. Here the CDR3 DNA reads TGTGCCAGCAGACGACTAGCGGGAGGGGTATACAATGAGCAGTTCTTC.

The rearrangement uses TRBV3-1 and TRBJ1-1; D unclear. CDR3 length: 13 residues. The V end was cut by 2 bases, the J end by 4 bases, with 8 bases between. Germline loops: CDR1 LGHDT, CDR2 YNNKEL (reference sequence). CDR3 amino acids: CASSQIGRTEAFF. CDR3 DNA: TGTGCCAGCAGCCAAATCGGACGCACTGAAGCTTTCTTT.

The chain combines TRBV27 with TRBJ1-2, with a possible D match to TRBD1 (5 bases). V lost 5 bases, J lost 2 bases, and 15 bases lay in between. This CDR3 region has 15 residues. Germline assignment: CDR1 MNHEY and CDR2 SMNVEV (reference sequence). The CDR3: CASSHPGLWNYGYTF. DNA for the CDR3: TGTGCCAGCAGTCATCCGGGACTGTGGAACTATGGCTACACCTTC.

This chain uses TRBV24-1 with TRBJ2-2; no reliable D call. The CDR3 is 13 amino acids. V lost 9 bases and J lost 2, with 9 bases in between. Germline CDR1 and CDR2: KGHDR and SFDVKD. The CDR3 coding sequence is TGTGCCACCCAGGATTCCAACACCGGGGAGCTGTTTTTT. It codes for CATQDSNTGELFF.

Many counts were recorded for this clonotype. The chain joins TRBV9 to TRBJ2-1; no clear D gene. This CDR3 spans 12 amino acids. The germline V gene has CDR1 SGDLS and CDR2 YYNGEE. Trimming pared 7 bases from V and 3 bases from J, leaving 8 bases between. CDR3 sequence: CASGPGYNEQFF. CDR3 nucleotides: TGTGCCAGCGGACCCGGCTACAATGAGCAGTTCTTC.